A single sample is the source of the 28 T cell receptor beta chains below, sequenced in a study of cytomegalovirus exposure and HLA in healthy donors. Primers: 60 Vbeta forward and 13 Jbeta reverse. Using immunoSEQ multiplex PCR, the repertoire was profiled, and TCRdb retains in-frame clones only, with some absent. Here the sample spans 120,000 or so clones, more than 80% being singletons. The sample comprised PBMCs. These receptors came from a man aged 25-40 years in good health and CMV-seronegative.

This chain joins TRBV11-2 and TRBJ2-5; possible D gene TRBD2, 5 bases. There are 14 residues in the CDR3. Trimming took 1 base from V and 2 from J, leaving 8 bases between them. Germline CDR1 is SGHAT and CDR2 is FQNNGV. CDR3 sequence (DNA): TGTGCCAGCAGCTTAGTTCGCGGGCAAGAGACCCAGTACTTC. Translated: CASSLVRGQETQYF.

The sample holds a few counts of this clone. This chain connects TRBV4-1 to TRBJ2-7; maybe TRBD1 (6 bases). CDR1 and CDR2 from the germline V gene are MGHRA and YSYEKL. Trimming pared 2 bases from V and 4 bases from J, leaving 15 bases between. The CDR3 extends over 15 amino acids. The DNA for the CDR3 is TGCGCCAGCAGCCAAATCGCACAGGGCGCTTACGAGCAGTACTTC. Its translation: CASSQIAQGAYEQYF.

The chain uses TRBV19 and TRBJ2-3; D might be TRBD1 (5 bases). Germline values: CDR1 LNHDA, CDR2 SQIVND (reference sequence). V was clipped by 2 bases and J by 0 bases, with 6 bases between them. The CDR3 spans 14 residues. The CDR3 region is CASSIRGSTDTQYF. As DNA, the CDR3 is TGTGCCAGTAGTATAAGGGGAAGCACAGATACGCAGTATTTT.

Comments on this clone: One junction end does not reproduce the germline sequence, and a read error may be involved. J is TRBJ1-2 and V is TRBV27; 9 nucleotides line up with TRBD1. CDR1 is MNHEY, CDR2 SMNVEV, per germline (reference sequence). The CDR3 totals 15 residues. The chain's CDR3 is CASSSIGQGRYGYPF. Written as DNA, the CDR3 is TGTGCCAGCAGTTCCATCGGACAGGGGAGGTATGGCTACCCCTTC.

This clone has only a few counts. V is TRBV4-1 and J is TRBJ2-2; 8 bases line up with TRBD2. Germline CDR1 reads MGHRA; CDR2 reads YSYEKL. V lost 1 base and J lost 8; bases outside the gene matches: 9. The CDR3 spans 16 residues. CDR3 in DNA: TGCGCCAGCAGCCAAGTCGGGAGGGCCAAACTAGGGGAGCTGTTTTTT. It encodes CASSQVGRAKLGELFF.

The chain combines TRBV13 with TRBJ1-4, with 7 bases matching TRBD1. Germline values: CDR1 PRHDT, CDR2 FYEKMQ (reference sequence). Trimming at V came to 5 bases and at J to 8 bases, leaving 11 bases not matched to a gene. The CDR3 extends over 15 amino acids. The CDR3 bases are TGTGCCAGCAGCGCACGGGACAGAAAGACAGAAAAACTGTTTTTT. Translating it yields CASSARDRKTEKLFF.

The rearrangement links TRBV27 to TRBJ2-7; 9 bases align to TRBD2. Germline-derived CDR1 and CDR2 are MNHEY and SMNVEV (reference sequence). The CDR3 is 17 amino acids. Trimming took 4 bases from V and 4 from J; bases not matched to a gene: 14. The CDR3 reads CASSSNTGTSPPYEQYF. For the CDR3, the DNA is TGTGCCAGCAGTTCCAACACCGGGACTAGCCCACCATACGAGCAGTACTTC.

The rearrangement joins TRBV5-6 to TRBJ1-3; D gene uncertain. Trimming left V 5 bases short and J 1 base short, with 10 bases between. CDR3 length: 14 amino acids. Germline CDR1 SGHDT, CDR2 YYEEEE. Here the CDR3 reads CASRRALSGNTIYF. CDR3 sequence (DNA): TGTGCCAGCAGACGAGCACTATCTGGAAACACCATATATTTT.

V usage is TRBV7-9 and J usage is TRBJ1-1, with D uncertain. V lost 7 bases to trimming and J lost 6 bases, with 12 bases between them. The CDR3 spans 12 residues. Per the germline V gene, CDR1 is SEHNR and CDR2 is FQNEAQ (reference sequence). CDR3 DNA: TGTGCCAGCACCCCCCTCGTCCCTGAAGCTTTCTTT. Translation gives CASTPLVPEAFF.

The chain employs TRBV30 and TRBJ2-7; 7 bases are shared with TRBD2. Germline V gene lookup returns CDR1 GTSNPN and CDR2 SVGIG (reference sequence). V shed 0 bases and J 6 bases; nucleotides not matched to a gene: 8. The length of the CDR3 is 14 residues. The CDR3 DNA sequence: TGTGCCTGGAGTGTGGTTTTGGGGGGGTCCGAGCAGTACTTC. Its translation: CAWSVVLGGSEQYF. The whole variable domain, filled in from reference TRBV30 and TRBJ2-7, reads SQTIHQWPATLVQPVGSPLSLECTVEGTSNPNLYWYRQAAGRGLQLLFYSVGIGQISSEVPQNLSASRPQDRQFILSSKKLLLSDSGFYLCAWSVVLGGSEQYFGPGTRLTVT.

The V and J genes are TRBV6-6 and TRBJ1-5; TRBD1 matches 8 bases. CDR3 length: 15 amino acids. Trimming removed 2 bases from V and 11 bases from J; junction bases left unmatched: 11. Germline V CDR1 and CDR2: MNHNY, SVGAGI (reference sequence). CDR3 DNA sequence: TGTGCCAGCAGTTACCCGACAGGGGCAGATCAAGCCCAGCATTTT. Encoded protein: CASSYPTGADQAQHF.

The genes are TRBV6-4 and TRBJ2-1; 8 positions match TRBD1. This CDR3 contains 14 residues. The germline V gene encodes CDR1 MRHNA and CDR2 SNTAGT. Trimming at V came to 7 bases and at J to 7 bases, leaving 9 bases not matched to a gene. The CDR3 sequence: CASKSVTGGNEQFF. For the CDR3, the DNA is TGTGCCAGCAAAAGCGTAACAGGGGGAAATGAGCAGTTCTTC.

This chain links TRBV7-2 with TRBJ2-1, with a weak D call TRBD1 (5 bases). Looked up from germline, CDR1 is SGHTA and CDR2 is FQGNSA. Trimming left V 0 bases short and J 6 bases short, with 9 bases between. The CDR3 has 14 amino acids. CDR3 nucleotide sequence: TGTGCCAGCAGCTTAGCTGGTGGGGCCAATGAGCAGTTCTTC. This encodes CASSLAGGANEQFF.

The chain recombines TRBV6-6 with TRBJ1-1; 9 nucleotides match TRBD1. CDR3 length: 16 residues. In germline, CDR1 is MNHNY, CDR2 SVGAGI (reference sequence). Trimming removed 4 bases from V and 1 base from J; junction bases left unmatched: 7. In nucleotides, the CDR3 is TGTGCCAGCAGTTCGCCCGGGACAGGGCCGAACACTGAAGCTTTCTTT. This encodes CASSSPGTGPNTEAFF.

The rearrangement links TRBV16 to TRBJ2-7, with D maybe TRBD2 (5 bases). Trimming took off 2 bases at V and 0 bases at J, with 11 bases between the two ends. The CDR3 totals 15 residues. Germline values: CDR1 KGHSY, CDR2 FQNENV. CDR3 protein: CASSQMAGFSYEQYF. The CDR3 coding sequence is TGTGCCAGCAGCCAAATGGCGGGCTTCTCCTACGAGCAGTACTTC.

The V and J genes are TRBV6-5 and TRBJ1-5, with D unclear. There are 15 residues in the CDR3. The germline V and J ends were trimmed by 8 bases and 3 bases, with 17 bases remaining between them. Germline assignment: CDR1 MNHEY and CDR2 SVGAGI. CDR3 DNA sequence: TGTGCCAGCTCCCCGACCCGGGGTGACAATCAGCCCCAGCATTTT. As protein: CASSPTRGDNQPQHF.

The J gene is TRBJ2-7, the V gene TRBV30; D not certain. CDR1 and CDR2 from the germline V gene are GTSNPN and SVGIG (reference sequence). The CDR3 is 16 residues long. V was cut by 0 bases and J by 1 base, with 16 bases left in between. The CDR3 bases are TGTGCCTGGAGTGTACTTTACCCCGGTCCTTCCTACGAGCAGTACTTC. It codes for CAWSVLYPGPSYEQYF.

The count of this clone is one. The chain combines TRBV28 with TRBJ2-1, with 9 bases fitting TRBD1. The germline gives CDR1 MDHEN, CDR2 SYDVKM. V shed 1 base and J 6 bases; nucleotides not matched to a gene: 7. The CDR3 is 16 residues long. This CDR3 reads CASSLLLQGATNEQFF. In DNA, the CDR3 is TGTGCCAGCAGTTTATTATTACAGGGGGCCACCAATGAGCAGTTCTTC.

The rearrangement uses TRBV5-1 and TRBJ1-2; 7 positions agree with TRBD1. Germline loops: CDR1 SGHRS, CDR2 YFSETQ. With V trimmed by 0 bases and J by 0 bases, 5 bases remained unmatched. CDR3 length equals 16 residues. The chain's CDR3 is CASSLGQGSSNYGYTF. CDR3 sequence (DNA): TGCGCCAGCAGCTTGGGACAGGGTTCGTCTAACTATGGCTACACCTTC.

J is TRBJ2-2 and V is TRBV9; tentatively, D is TRBD1 (5 bases). CDR3 length: 16 residues. Trimming took off 3 bases at V and 0 bases at J, with 12 bases between the two ends. CDR1 SGDLS and CDR2 YYNGEE come from the germline V gene. Here the CDR3 DNA reads TGTGCCAGCAGCGCCGCTCGGACATCGAACACCGGGGAGCTGTTTTTT. Translating it yields CASSAARTSNTGELFF.

The V call is TRBV27, the J call TRBJ2-3; D remains ambiguous. This CDR3 is 13 amino acids long. Germline CDR1 is MNHEY and CDR2 is SMNVEV (reference sequence). V was shortened by 8 bases and J by 10 bases, with 19 bases between the two germline ends. CDR3 in amino acids: CASRRTVGASQYF. In DNA form, the CDR3 reads TGTGCCAGCCGGAGAACGGTCGGAGCATCGCAGTATTTT.

This chain joins TRBV2 and TRBJ1-1; D gene unclear. The CDR3 covers 14 residues. The V gene's germline CDR1 is SNHLY and CDR2 FYNNEI. V lost 7 bases and J lost 0, with 12 bases in between. This chain's CDR3 is CASTLTDMNTEAFF. The CDR3 DNA sequence: TGTGCCAGCACCCTTACTGATATGAACACTGAAGCTTTCTTT. Full variable domain (missing parts from reference TRBV2 and TRBJ1-1): EPEVTQTPSHQVTQMGQEVILRCVPISNHLYFYWYRQILGQKVEFLVSFYNNEISEKSEIFDDQFSVERPDGSNFTLKIRSTKLEDSAMYFCASTLTDMNTEAFFGQGTRLTVV.

The J gene is TRBJ2-7, the V gene TRBV5-4; TRBD2 agrees at 7 bases. The CDR3 extends over 14 amino acids. The junction had 10 bases not matched to a gene; V was cut back by 5 bases and J by 5 bases. The germline V gene encodes CDR1 SGHNT and CDR2 YYREEE (reference sequence). CDR3 DNA: TGTGCCAGCAGTACGACGGGGGGTATCAACGAGCAGTACTTC. Protein: CASSTTGGINEQYF.

CDR3 region: CASSPWTGENEQFF. In DNA, the CDR3 is TGTGCCAGCAGCCCCTGGACAGGGGAGAATGAGCAGTTCTTC. The chain recombines TRBV9 with TRBJ2-1; 9 nucleotides agree with TRBD1. Germline loops: CDR1 SGDLS, CDR2 YYNGEE. CDR3 size: 14 residues. V was clipped by 4 bases and J by 7 bases; unmatched bases: 6.

The V and J genes are TRBV4-2 and TRBJ2-3; D possibly corresponds to TRBD2 (6 bases). This CDR3 region has 15 residues. Germline V gene data show CDR1 as LGHNA and CDR2 as YNFKEQ. V lost 7 bases and J 1 base, leaving 15 bases between the germline ends. The CDR3 sequence: CASNKFSGGTDTQYF. The CDR3 DNA sequence: TGTGCCAGCAACAAATTTAGCGGAGGCACAGATACGCAGTATTTT.

The chain joins TRBV27 to TRBJ2-1; D ambiguous. Germline lookup yields CDR1 MNHEY and CDR2 SMNVEV (reference sequence). CDR3 length equals 12 residues. Trimming cost V 6 bases and J 5 bases, with 8 bases left between them. Here the CDR3 DNA reads TGTGCCAGCAGGTGGCTGAACAATGAGCAGTTCTTC. It translates to CASRWLNNEQFF.

This clone was seen a few times. The chain carries TRBV9 and TRBJ2-1, with TRBD1 as a possible D gene (7 bases). The CDR3 extends over 20 amino acids. CDR1 and CDR2 from the germline V gene are SGDLS and YYNGEE. V lost 5 bases to trimming and J lost 0 bases, with 27 bases between them. CDR3 bases: TGTGCCAGCAGTGATAAGGGACAGATTGATAGCGGTAGCTCCTACAATGAGCAGTTCTTC. Its protein is CASSDKGQIDSGSSYNEQFF.

This sequence joins TRBV29-1 and TRBJ2-1; 11 bases are a match to TRBD2. V dropped 7 bases and J dropped 8; count of bases not matched to a gene: 7. The CDR3 spans 13 residues. The germline V gene has CDR1 SQVTM and CDR2 ANQGSEA. In DNA form, the CDR3 reads TGCAGCGCACTAGCGGGGGAGAGCGATGAGCAGTTCTTC. Translation gives CSALAGESDEQFF.